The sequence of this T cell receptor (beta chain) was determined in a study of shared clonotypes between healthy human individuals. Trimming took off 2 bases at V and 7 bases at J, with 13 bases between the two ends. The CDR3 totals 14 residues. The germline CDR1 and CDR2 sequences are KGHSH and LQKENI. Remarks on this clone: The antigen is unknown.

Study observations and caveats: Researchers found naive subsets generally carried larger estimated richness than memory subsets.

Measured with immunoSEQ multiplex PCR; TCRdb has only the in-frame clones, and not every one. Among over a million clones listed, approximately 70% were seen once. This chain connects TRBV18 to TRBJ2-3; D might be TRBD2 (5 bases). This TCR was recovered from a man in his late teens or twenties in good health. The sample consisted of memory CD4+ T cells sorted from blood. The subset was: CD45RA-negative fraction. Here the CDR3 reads CASSPVSGENTQYF. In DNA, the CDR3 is TGTGCCAGCTCACCAGTATCCGGGGAAAATACGCAGTATTTT. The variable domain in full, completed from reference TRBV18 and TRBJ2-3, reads NAGVMQNPRHLVRRRGQEARLRCSPMKGHSHVYWYRQLPEEGLKFMVYLQKENIIDESGMPKERFSAEFPKEGPSILRIQQVVRGDSAAYFCASSPVSGENTQYFGPGTRLTVL.